The 2 T cell receptor beta chains reported below all come from one sample, sequenced in a study of blood T cell repertoires in COVID-19. TCRdb keeps only in-frame clones here, not all; method: immunoSEQ multiplex PCR. The profile covers 300,000 to 400,000 clones, with roughly 90% appearing a single time and over 0.9% taken by the ten largest. The sequenced sample consisted of PBMCs or T cells enriched from blood (not recorded which). These receptors were taken from a woman in her twenties or thirties with acute COVID-19.

This chain joins TRBV19 and TRBJ1-1, with D perhaps matching TRBD1 (6 bases). The length of the CDR3 is 13 residues. Germline V gives CDR1 LNHDA, CDR2 SQIVND (reference sequence). The V end was cut by 4 bases, the J end by 1 base, with 7 bases between. The CDR3 DNA sequence: TGTGCCAGTAGTACACAGGGGAACACTGAAGCTTTCTTT. Translation: CASSTQGNTEAFF.

This clone was recorded once. In nucleotides, the CDR3 is TGCGCCAGCAGTGAGTCGAAGGGGACAGCCCCATATTTT. As protein: CASSESKGTAPYF. The gene calls are TRBV10-2 and TRBJ1-3, with 7 bases identical to TRBD1. Germline V lookup: CDR1 WSHSY, CDR2 SAAADI. Trimming took 0 bases from V and 15 from J; bases not matched to a gene: 8. This CDR3 is 13 amino acids long.